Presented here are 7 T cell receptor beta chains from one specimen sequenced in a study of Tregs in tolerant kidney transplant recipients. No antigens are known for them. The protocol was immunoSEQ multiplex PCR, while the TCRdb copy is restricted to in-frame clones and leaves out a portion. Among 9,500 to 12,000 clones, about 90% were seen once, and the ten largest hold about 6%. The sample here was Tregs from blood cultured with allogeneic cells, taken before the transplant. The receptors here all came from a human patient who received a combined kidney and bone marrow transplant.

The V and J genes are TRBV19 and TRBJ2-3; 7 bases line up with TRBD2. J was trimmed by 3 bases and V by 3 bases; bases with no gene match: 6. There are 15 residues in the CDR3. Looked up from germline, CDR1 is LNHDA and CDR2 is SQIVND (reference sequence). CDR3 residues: CASSIRGDETDTQYF. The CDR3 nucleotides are TGTGCCAGTAGTATTCGGGGGGATGAGACAGATACGCAGTATTTT.

The CDR3 spells CASSKFAGLGEETQYF. CDR3 bases: TGTGCCAGCAGCAAATTTGCGGGACTAGGTGAAGAGACCCAGTACTTC. The V gene is TRBV21-1, the J gene TRBJ2-5; TRBD2 is taken as the D call from the table, unchecked against the DNA. TRBV21-1 is designated a pseudogene. The CDR3 extends over 16 amino acids.

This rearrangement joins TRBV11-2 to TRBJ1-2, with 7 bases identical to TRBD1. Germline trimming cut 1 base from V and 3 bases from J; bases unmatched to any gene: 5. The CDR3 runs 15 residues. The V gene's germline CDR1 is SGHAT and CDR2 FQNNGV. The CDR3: CASSLVRGHHYGYTF. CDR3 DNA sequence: TGTGCCAGCAGCTTAGTGAGGGGGCACCACTATGGCTACACCTTC.

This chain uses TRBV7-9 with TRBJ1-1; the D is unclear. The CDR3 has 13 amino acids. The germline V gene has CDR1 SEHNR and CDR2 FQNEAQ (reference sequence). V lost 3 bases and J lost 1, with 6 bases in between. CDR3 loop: CASSFLRNTEAFF. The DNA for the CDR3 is TGTGCCAGCAGCTTTCTTAGGAACACTGAAGCTTTCTTT. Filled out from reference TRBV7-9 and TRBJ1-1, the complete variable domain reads DTGVSQNPRHKITKRGQNVTFRCDPISEHNRLYWYRQTLGQGPEFLTYFQNEAQLEKSRLLSDRFSAERPKGSFSTLEIQRTEQGDSAMYLCASSFLRNTEAFFGQGTRLTVV.

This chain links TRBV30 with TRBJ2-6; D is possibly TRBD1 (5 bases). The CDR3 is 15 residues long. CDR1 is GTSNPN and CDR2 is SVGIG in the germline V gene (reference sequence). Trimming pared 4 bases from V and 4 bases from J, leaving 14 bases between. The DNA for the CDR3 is TGTGCCTGGAATTCAGGGTTGCAAGGGGCCAACGTCCTGACTTTC. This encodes CAWNSGLQGANVLTF.

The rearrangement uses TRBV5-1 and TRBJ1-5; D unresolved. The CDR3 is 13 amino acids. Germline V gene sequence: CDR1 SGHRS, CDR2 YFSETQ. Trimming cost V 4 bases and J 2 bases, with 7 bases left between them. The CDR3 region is CASSVDGNQPQHF. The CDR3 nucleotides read TGCGCCAGCAGCGTGGACGGCAATCAGCCCCAGCATTTT.

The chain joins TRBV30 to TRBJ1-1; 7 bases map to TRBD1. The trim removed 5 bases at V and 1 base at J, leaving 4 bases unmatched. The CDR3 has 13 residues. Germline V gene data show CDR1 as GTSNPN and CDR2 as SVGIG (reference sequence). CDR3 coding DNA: TGTGCCTGGTCACAGGGGTGGAACACTGAAGCTTTCTTT. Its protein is CAWSQGWNTEAFF.